This T cell receptor (beta chain) was profiled in a study of T cell clonality in common variable immunodeficiency. Regarding the study as a whole: Fewer deletions and N-nucleotide insertions were reportedly seen in common variable immunodeficiency TCR beta sequences. CVID patient heterogeneity limited repertoire-clinical complication correlations.

Clones were read by immunoSEQ multiplex PCR, and TCRdb kept only the in-frame ones, dropping some. The sample yields fewer than 40,000 clones, without any singletons. This clone was picked up a small number of times. Its specificity is unknown. The CDR3 goes on 3 residues after the read ends, and that part is filled in from the germline J gene. From germline, CDR1 is SNHLY and CDR2 FYNNEI. The CDR3 is 15 amino acids. J was trimmed by 5 bases and V by 7 bases; bases with no gene match: 12. This clonotype originated in a human donor with common variable immunodeficiency. This sequence joins TRBV2 and TRBJ2-3, with TRBD1 identical over 7 bases. Sequences were obtained from peripheral blood mononuclear cells. CDR3 DNA (partial): TGTGCCAGCATCAGAATGACAGGGCCGGGAGATACG. It translates to CASIRMTGPGDT. The entire CDR3 reads CASIRMTGPGDTQYF.